The T cell receptor (beta chain) under discussion was sequenced for a study of HIV-infected patients and healthy controls. This clonotype is categorized as medium-sized. Its antigen is currently unknown. The repertoire came from unfractionated whole blood and reflected all unsorted peripheral T cells. Alpha and beta constant-region primers primed reverse transcription of around 540 ng RNA. Each of the alpha and beta chains got its own library through chain-specific third strand synthesis with indices. A 5' RACE adapter with a random hexamer and the SP2 primer site was joined to cDNA. TCRdb ran MiXCR on the 5' RACE reads and lists one entry per CDR3 protein. The sample lists about 11,000 distinct CDR3 sequences, approximately 5% occurring once. Overall study findings and caveats: In healthy controls, MAIT alpha CDR3s were common; in HIV+ repertoires, severely depleted. During therapy, HIV-associated CDR3s fell significantly in frequency, while CMV-associated CDR3s did not change significantly. Compared with untreated HIV+ repertoires, healthy controls showed roughly threefold more distinct CDR3s and higher Shannon diversity.

Germline lookup yields CDR1 SGHTA and CDR2 FQGNSA. The V gene lost 2 bases and the J gene lost 0 bases, with 8 bases spanning the gap. The CDR3 is 15 residues long. The TCR comes from an adult in good health. The gene calls are TRBV7-2 and TRBJ1-5, with D possibly being TRBD1 (5 bases). Sequencing was carried out using blood. CDR3 region: CASSLIGDSNQPQHF. The CDR3 coding sequence is TGTGCCAGCAGCTTAATAGGGGATAGCAATCAGCCCCAGCATTTT.